This T cell receptor (beta chain) emerged from a study of cytomegalovirus exposure and HLA in healthy donors. General observations from the study: Earlier results showed most TCR beta V segments being productive about 87% or about 30% of the time. A later analysis, which compared TCR beta chains of equal frequency, found the HLA-associated ones more clonally expanded. Later analysis showed most CMV-associated TCR beta chains appearing HLA-restricted. The study put around 180 TCR beta chains on its list as cytomegalovirus-associated.

About this clone: The antigen is unknown.

The PCR had 60 Vbeta and 13 Jbeta primers. The repertoire was sequenced with immunoSEQ multiplex PCR; TCRdb's copy has only in-frame clones and lacks some. The sample records 240,000 or so clones, approximately 81% being singletons. The CDR3 extends over 16 amino acids. Germline V gene lookup returns CDR1 SGDLS and CDR2 YYNGEE. V was clipped by 4 bases and J by 0 bases, with 14 bases between them. The receptor was derived from an older woman in good health and CMV-seropositive. Sequenced material: PBMCs. The chain is built from TRBV9 and TRBJ2-1; D is undetermined. For the CDR3, the DNA is TGTGCCAGCAGCCCCAATGGCGGTAGCTCCTACAATGAGCAGTTCTTC. This codes for CASSPNGGSSYNEQFF.